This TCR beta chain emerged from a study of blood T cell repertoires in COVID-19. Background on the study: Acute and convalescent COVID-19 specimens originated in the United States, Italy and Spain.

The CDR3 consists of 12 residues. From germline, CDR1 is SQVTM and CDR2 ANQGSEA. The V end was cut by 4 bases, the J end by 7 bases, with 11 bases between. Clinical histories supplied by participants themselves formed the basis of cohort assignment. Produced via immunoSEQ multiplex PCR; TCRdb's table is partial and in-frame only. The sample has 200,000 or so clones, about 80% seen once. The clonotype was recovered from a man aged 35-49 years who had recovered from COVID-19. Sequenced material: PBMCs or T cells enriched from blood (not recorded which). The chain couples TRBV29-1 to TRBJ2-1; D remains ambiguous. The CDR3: CSVVLSRNEQFF. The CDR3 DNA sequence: TGCAGCGTTGTGCTTAGTAGAAATGAGCAGTTCTTC.